This is a list of T cell receptor beta chains from one sample in a study of spatial heterogeneity in lung cancer. MiXCR, applied by TCRdb to the 5' RACE reads, yields one record per CDR3 protein. The table has more than 5,000 distinct CDR3 sequences, under 5% seen once. The source was lung tumor tissue, collected at surgery. The receptors were sampled from a female donor with early-stage non-small cell lung cancer. The conserved cysteine and the conserved F or W are not part of the CDR3 here.

J | V | length | CDR3
TRBJ1-5 | TRBV20-1 | 14 | SAPGRGQGSNQPQH
TRBJ1-1 | TRBV23-1 | 14 | ASSQSRGGLDTEAF
TRBJ2-1 | TRBV7-2 | 11 | ASNLERYREQF
TRBJ2-3 | TRBV2 | 12 | ASRIAGLTDTQY
TRBJ1-1 | TRBV5-1 | 10 | ASSWGNREAF
TRBJ1-5 | TRBV19 | 11 | ASSGTGNQPQH
TRBJ1-1 | TRBV4-1 | 13 | ASSQADRVNTEAF
TRBJ2-7 | TRBV19 | 15 | ASSGSSGRSGPDEQY
TRBJ1-1 | TRBV6-1 | 12 | ASRGGRWDTEAF
TRBJ2-3 | TRBV20-1 | 12 | SARIGGGTDTQY
TRBJ2-7 | TRBV28 | 11 | ATEGFPYYEQY
TRBJ2-3 | TRBV10-3 | 11 | AISEIAVDTQY
TRBJ2-1 | TRBV28 | 11 | ATWTGSYNEQF
TRBJ1-1 | TRBV29-1 | 10 | SVEDPSLEAF
TRBJ2-3 | TRBV12-3/TRBV12-4 | 13 | ASSLGGIFTDTQY
TRBJ2-5 | TRBV6-5 | 11 | ASTQSLQETQY
TRBJ1-2 | TRBV11-2 | 10 | ASSLGDYGYT
TRBJ2-7 | TRBV5-8 | 12 | ASSLSAALYEQY
TRBJ2-1 | TRBV12-3/TRBV12-4 | 15 | ASSFPPAGGQLGEQF
TRBJ1-1 | TRBV19 | 11 | ASSIEGTSEAF
TRBJ2-5 | TRBV7-6 | 12 | ASSSTGQGLTQY
TRBJ1-1 | TRBV7-3 | 12 | ASSLSGKNTEAF
TRBJ1-5 | TRBV4-2 | 12 | ESSPGQSNKTQH
TRBJ2-7 | TRBV24-1 | 9 | ATSDRYEQY
TRBJ2-2 | TRBV13 | 14 | ASSLGGGEVTGELF
TRBJ2-7 | TRBV20-1 | 15 | SAVGSGGPASSYEQY
TRBJ1-1 | TRBV6-2/TRBV6-3 | 9 | ASSRGDEAF
TRBJ2-2 | TRBV7-2 | 12 | ASSLGTGEGELF
TRBJ2-3 | TRBV11-3 | 13 | ASSEGGGVTDTQY
TRBJ2-5 | TRBV5-1 | 12 | ASSPSPAQETQY
TRBJ2-1 | TRBV9 | 13 | ASSSGTSVYNEQF
TRBJ1-5 | TRBV12-3/TRBV12-4 | 12 | ASSLDRGRQPQH
TRBJ2-7 | TRBV9 | 13 | ASSVGGTGKLEQY
TRBJ2-1 | TRBV7-8 | 10 | ASSPWREEGF
TRBJ2-1 | TRBV6-6 | 12 | ASSHGGENDEQF
TRBJ1-1 | TRBV5-1 | 11 | ASSLGPNTEAF
TRBJ2-3 | TRBV6-5 | 16 | ASSYSSVGRLGSDTQY
TRBJ2-6 | TRBV7-8 | 17 | ASSLGLTSRVSGANVLT
TRBJ1-5 | TRBV2 | 13 | ASSETGFGNQPQH
TRBJ2-7 | TRBV20-1 | 8 | SAALYEQY
TRBJ1-2 | TRBV5-4 | 11 | ASSLKGLYGYT
TRBJ2-5 | TRBV12-3/TRBV12-4 | 12 | ASSFSGVQETQY
TRBJ1-6 | TRBV19 | 15 | ASSIGDRGTANSPLH
TRBJ1-5 | TRBV5-1 | 14 | ASSTGQGGSGQPQH
TRBJ2-1 | TRBV12-3/TRBV12-4 | 13 | ASSPGLAGYNEQF
TRBJ1-5 | TRBV20-1 | 12 | SATQGQLNQPQH
TRBJ2-5 | TRBV24-1 | 14 | ATSDFRSGSFETQY
TRBJ2-1 | TRBV7-3 | 12 | ASSLVGTRNEQF
TRBJ1-5 | TRBV20-1 | 16 | SAGRPPGTGGRNQPQH
TRBJ2-3 | TRBV6-1 | 9 | ASGQTDTQY
TRBJ2-1 | TRBV20-1 | 10 | SARGGGHEQF
TRBJ2-6 | TRBV10-3 | 14 | AINRTPNSGANVLT
TRBJ1-2 | TRBV2 | 12 | ASRTLEGGYGYT
TRBJ2-7 | TRBV12-3/TRBV12-4 | 13 | ASSSGGLAGNEQY
TRBJ2-7 | TRBV7-8 | 14 | ASSYSHGREGYEQY
TRBJ2-2 | TRBV7-3 | 12 | ASSLLSTSGELF
TRBJ1-1 | TRBV18 | 14 | ASSPPGGAMNTEAF
TRBJ2-1 | TRBV12-3/TRBV12-4 | 13 | ASSIFQTGVYEQF
TRBJ2-7 | TRBV6-1 | 13 | ASSVRTGGSYEQY
TRBJ1-2 | TRBV20-1 | 11 | SALEGTTSGYT